The count of the clone carrying this T cell receptor beta chain is one. Its antigen is as yet unknown. Pooled samples include second doses given at about 4 or 12 weeks. The data were taken from a study of T cell responses to AZD1222 COVID-19 vaccine. Findings and limits, study-wide: Baseline seropositives among AZD1222 recipients totaled only 5 to 7. Repertoire sampling was restricted to post-peak T cell response timepoints.

Produced via immunoSEQ multiplex PCR; TCRdb's table is partial and in-frame only. The data contain roughly 40,000 clones, around 91% of them seen just once; the ten biggest clones take up 30% to 45%. This material consisted of peripheral blood, taken 28 days after the second AZD1222 dose. This sequence originates from an adult who received the AZD1222 COVID-19 vaccine.

The CDR3 region has the DNA TGTGCCAGCAGTTCCATGACAGGGGGGACTGAAGCTTTCTTT. It yields the protein CASSSMTGGTEAFF. The V gene is TRBV6-2 or TRBV6-3, the J gene TRBJ1-1; TRBD1 matches 9 bases. The CDR3 loop spans 14 amino acids. V trimming: 4 bases; J trimming: 5 bases; junction bases outside the gene matches: 5. Germline V gives CDR1 MNHEY, CDR2 SVGEGT.